This T cell receptor beta chain was retrieved from a study of T cells in Graves' hyperthyroidism and ophthalmopathy. Findings and caveats of the study: The majority of expanded thyroid clonotypes above 0.001 also appeared in blood.

This clonotype was picked up many times. Its antigen is unknown. The CDR3 regions of TCR beta were amplified from RNA transcripts. During a first-round RT-PCR of the TCR CDR3, the HTBI primer set was used. TCRdb called the multiplex PCR reads again in MiXCR, with one record for every CDR3 protein. The sample holds a few hundred thousand distinct CDR3 sequences, around a sixth seen once. Sequenced input: blood. This clonotype originated in a woman aged 40 to 55 with Graves' ophthalmopathy.

The CDR3 DNA reads as TGTGCCAGCAGTCCCCGGGGGCATAACTACGAGCAGTACTTC. It encodes CASSPRGHNYEQYF. The chain joins TRBV28 to TRBJ2-7; D is tentatively TRBD1 or TRBD2 (6 bases each). This CDR3 contains 14 residues. Trimming left V 5 bases short and J 3 bases short, with 14 bases between. CDR1 is MDHEN, CDR2 SYDVKM, per germline.